This T cell receptor beta chain appears in the sequencing data of a study of T cells in Graves' hyperthyroidism and ophthalmopathy. Background on the study: It was at initial diagnosis, before any treatment, that peripheral blood was collected.

RNA transcripts provided the source from which TCR beta CDR3 regions were amplified. An initial round of RT-PCR targeting the TCR CDR3 relied on the HTBI primer set. TCRdb passed the multiplex PCR reads through MiXCR, listing each CDR3 protein once. This sample has 450,000 to 600,000 distinct CDR3 sequences, with roughly 21% found just once. With V trimmed by 0 bases and J by 7 bases, 7 bases remained unmatched. Germline loops: CDR1 SGDLS, CDR2 YYNGEE. There are 16 residues in the CDR3. The chain links TRBV9 to TRBJ1-6; 7 bases line up with TRBD1. Sequences were obtained from blood. The sequence was obtained from a man in his forties with Graves' ophthalmopathy. The CDR3, as DNA: TGTGCCAGCAGCGTAGCTCCTACAGGGGAAAATTCACCCCTCCACTTT. Amino acids: CASSVAPTGENSPLHF.